A single sample is the source of the 17 T cell receptor beta chains below, sequenced in a study of cytomegalovirus exposure and HLA in healthy donors. In the PCR, 60 Vbeta and 13 Jbeta primers were used. Profiling relied on immunoSEQ multiplex PCR, and the TCRdb table lists in-frame clones only, not all of them. The sample holds around 150,000 clones, around 79% seen once. Material: PBMCs. The receptors derive from a human donor in good health.

Written as DNA, the CDR3 is TGTGCCAGCAGTTTATCCCGGACAGTGAACACTGAAGCTTTCTTT. It codes for CASSLSRTVNTEAFF. This chain links TRBV27 with TRBJ1-1; D possibly corresponds to TRBD1 (6 bases). This CDR3 comprises 15 residues. CDR1 MNHEY and CDR2 SMNVEV come from the germline V gene (reference sequence). The V end lost 0 bases, the J end lost 0 bases, and 8 bases lay between the germline ends.

The V gene is TRBV4-2, the J gene TRBJ1-1; 8 positions agree with TRBD1. With V trimmed by 5 bases and J by 6 bases, 11 bases remained unmatched. The CDR3 runs 15 residues. Germline CDR1 reads LGHNA; CDR2 reads YNFKEQ. The CDR3 bases are TGTGCCAGCAGCTTGTGGACAGGGACGGATTCTGAAGCTTTCTTT. Its protein is CASSLWTGTDSEAFF.

The chain combines TRBV6-5 with TRBJ2-3; 8 bases are shared with TRBD1. The length of the CDR3 is 14 residues. The V and J ends lost 5 bases and 8 bases, in that order; junction bases with no gene match: 9. Germline CDR1 MNHEY, CDR2 SVGAGI. CDR3 sequence reads: CASSTQGAQATQYF. The CDR3 coding sequence is TGTGCCAGCAGTACTCAGGGGGCCCAAGCTACGCAGTATTTT.

The chain links TRBV7-9 to TRBJ2-7; TRBD2 might be the D (5 bases). V was clipped by 3 bases and J by 1 base, with 10 bases between them. The CDR3 runs to 14 residues. The germline V gene encodes CDR1 SEHNR and CDR2 FQNEAQ (reference sequence). The CDR3 DNA sequence: TGTGCCAGCAGCTTGCCCGGGGAGTCCTACGAGCAGTACTTC. It specifies CASSLPGESYEQYF.

J is TRBJ1-1 and V is TRBV19, with 10 bases matching TRBD1. This CDR3 has 16 residues. With V trimmed by 7 bases and J by 6 bases, 14 bases remained unmatched. Germline-derived CDR1 and CDR2 are LNHDA and SQIVND (reference sequence). Here the CDR3 DNA reads TGTGCCAGTACGTGGGGGACAGGGGTGGTTGTGGCTGAAGCTTTCTTT. Translating gives CASTWGTGVVVAEAFF.

This chain uses TRBV4-2 with TRBJ2-3; the match to TRBD2 covers 7 bases. The CDR3 has 14 amino acids. Losses at the gene ends were 0 bases for V and 7 bases for J; bases not matched to a gene: 4. Germline CDR1 is LGHNA and CDR2 is YNFKEQ. As DNA, the CDR3 is TGTGCCAGCAGCCAAGATGAGCGGGGTTATACGCAGTATTTT. Translated: CASSQDERGYTQYF.

CDR3 nucleotides: TGTGCCAGCAGCTGGGGGCGGGGGACGGGCGGCAATCAGCCCCAGCATTTT. This codes for CASSWGRGTGGNQPQHF. V is TRBV5-8 and J is TRBJ1-5, with a possible D match to TRBD1 (6 bases). V lost 3 bases and J lost 2, with 18 bases in between. The CDR3 length is 17 residues. The germline V gene encodes CDR1 SGHTS and CDR2 YDEGEE.

The chain links TRBV27 to TRBJ1-2, with TRBD1 identical over 9 bases. The CDR3 has 14 residues. The V segment lost 6 bases and the J segment 7 bases; nucleotides outside the gene matches: 9. Germline V gene data show CDR1 as MNHEY and CDR2 as SMNVEV (reference sequence). CDR3 nucleotides: TGTGCCAGCAGACCGACAGGGGGATCTGTTGGCTACACCTTC. It encodes CASRPTGGSVGYTF.

The count of this clone is one. This sequence joins TRBV7-9 and TRBJ2-7, with 10 bases aligning to TRBD2. This CDR3 contains 16 residues. Germline V gives CDR1 SEHNR, CDR2 FQNEAQ (reference sequence). The trim removed 5 bases at V and 2 bases at J, leaving 9 bases unmatched. CDR3 sequence reads: CASSVSAGGFPYEQYF. The CDR3 DNA follows: TGTGCCAGCAGCGTGTCAGCGGGAGGGTTCCCCTACGAGCAGTACTTC.

The chain joins TRBV6-5 to TRBJ1-2; 10 nucleotides agree with TRBD1. V lost 6 bases to trimming and J lost 5 bases; unmatched junction nucleotides: 3. The germline V gene encodes CDR1 MNHEY and CDR2 SVGAGI. The CDR3 contains 13 residues. The CDR3 DNA is TGTGCCAGCAGCTCGGGACAGGGGTATGGCTACACCTTC. Amino acids: CASSSGQGYGYTF.

The chain recombines TRBV2 with TRBJ1-1; a possible D gene is TRBD1 (6 bases). Germline CDR1 reads SNHLY; CDR2 reads FYNNEI. V was pared by 6 bases and J by 2 bases, with 10 bases between. The CDR3 extends over 13 amino acids. DNA for the CDR3: TGTGCCAGCAGATGGACAGCTAACACTGAAGCTTTCTTT. It is translated as CASRWTANTEAFF. The full variable domain, in which reference TRBV2 and TRBJ1-1 provide the parts outside the CDR3, is EPEVTQTPSHQVTQMGQEVILRCVPISNHLYFYWYRQILGQKVEFLVSFYNNEISEKSEIFDDQFSVERPDGSNFTLKIRSTKLEDSAMYFCASRWTANTEAFFGQGTRLTVV.

The CDR3 sequence is CASVDRISPYEQYF. The CDR3 bases are TGTGCCAGCGTTGACAGAATAAGTCCCTACGAGCAGTACTTC. This chain joins TRBV25-1 and TRBJ2-7; perhaps TRBD1 as D (5 bases). The CDR3 is 14 amino acids. Trimming removed 8 bases at V and 2 bases at J, with 16 bases between. Germline assignment: CDR1 MGHDK and CDR2 SYGVNS.

The chain recombines TRBV5-3 with TRBJ1-2; D may be TRBD1 (5 bases). TRBV5-3 is treated as an ORF (open reading frame) with a function not yet certain. This CDR3 has 12 residues. V lost 6 bases to trimming and J lost 6 bases, with 12 bases between them. This CDR3 is CARNRGNHGYTF. CDR3 DNA: TGTGCCAGAAACCGGGGGAACCATGGCTACACCTTC.

The gene calls are TRBV30 and TRBJ1-4; TRBD1 might be the D (6 bases). Germline V CDR1 and CDR2: GTSNPN, SVGIG (reference sequence). The CDR3 consists of 15 residues. Trimming took 0 bases from V and 8 from J, leaving 16 bases between them. CDR3 bases: TGTGCCTGGAGTGTACGCGTAGGGAGGGGGGAAAAACTGTTTTTT. Translating gives CAWSVRVGRGEKLFF.

V and J are TRBV9 and TRBJ1-6; D may be TRBD1 (5 bases). V lost 0 bases and J 5 bases, leaving 6 bases between the germline ends. Germline V gene data show CDR1 as SGDLS and CDR2 as YYNGEE. This CDR3 has 14 amino acids. CDR3 in DNA: TGTGCCAGCAGCGTAGGGGGGGATAATTCACCCCTCCACTTT. It is translated as CASSVGGDNSPLHF.

This chain links TRBV7-2 with TRBJ2-3; 7 bases match TRBD1. This CDR3 is built from 15 residues. Germline V gives CDR1 SGHTA, CDR2 FQGNSA. Unmatched junction bases numbered 5, after V lost 5 bases and J lost 0 bases. CDR3 DNA: TGTGCCAGCAGCACACGACAGGGAAGCACAGATACGCAGTATTTT. Translating gives CASSTRQGSTDTQYF.

The chain links TRBV30 to TRBJ2-5; D unclear. Trimming removed 2 bases from V and 5 bases from J, with 3 bases in between. Germline V gene sequence: CDR1 GTSNPN, CDR2 SVGIG (reference sequence). The CDR3 has 10 amino acids. CDR3 DNA: TGTGCCTGGAGTCTCGAGACCCAGTACTTC. Its protein is CAWSLETQYF. The full variable domain, with the rest looked up from reference TRBV30 and TRBJ2-5, is SQTIHQWPATLVQPVGSPLSLECTVEGTSNPNLYWYRQAAGRGLQLLFYSVGIGQISSEVPQNLSASRPQDRQFILSSKKLLLSDSGFYLCAWSLETQYFGPGTRLLVL.